This record looks at one T cell receptor (beta chain) sequence and its context. Individuals drawn from 20 to 25 US areas were about 18 to 95 years old. The sample is drawn from a study of blood T cell repertoires in COVID-19. Study summary: PBMCs, B-cell-depleted T cells, or T cells were the source of the cDNA or gDNA that made up the material.

The CDR3 consists of 15 residues. The V segment lost 3 bases and the J segment 8 bases; nucleotides outside the gene matches: 11. In germline, CDR1 is KGHSH, CDR2 LQKENI. Original processing methods: Nucleated cell counts were estimated from reference gene primer amplification. The data were produced by immunoSEQ multiplex PCR, yet TCRdb's version contains in-frame clones alone and is incomplete. V, J and clone size are those of that table, while D and trimming were read from the DNA. Of roughly 340,000 clones listed, over 75% are singletons. V gene TRBV18 combines with J gene TRBJ2-5; 8 nucleotides match TRBD2. This clonotype was sampled from a man aged 18 to 30 who had recovered from COVID-19. The sample comprised PBMCs or T cells enriched from blood (not recorded which). CDR3 sequence: CASSPQGAGGPTQYF. Here the CDR3 DNA reads TGTGCCAGCTCACCGCAAGGTGCGGGAGGCCCCACCCAGTACTTC. The full variable domain, in which reference TRBV18 and TRBJ2-5 provide the parts outside the CDR3, is NAGVMQNPRHLVRRRGQEARLRCSPMKGHSHVYWYRQLPEEGLKFMVYLQKENIIDESGMPKERFSAEFPKEGPSILRIQQVVRGDSAAYFCASSPQGAGGPTQYFGPGTRLLVL.